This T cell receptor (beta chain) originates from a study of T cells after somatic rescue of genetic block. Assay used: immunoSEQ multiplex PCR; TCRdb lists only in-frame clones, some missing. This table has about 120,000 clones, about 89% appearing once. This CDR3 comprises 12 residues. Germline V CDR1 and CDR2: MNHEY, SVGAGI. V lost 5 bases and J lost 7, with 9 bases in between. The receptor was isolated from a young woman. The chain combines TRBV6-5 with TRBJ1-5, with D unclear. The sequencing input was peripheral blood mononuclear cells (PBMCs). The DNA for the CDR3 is TGTGCCAGCAGTCGCCCCGCACAGCCCCAGCATTTT. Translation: CASSRPAQPQHF.